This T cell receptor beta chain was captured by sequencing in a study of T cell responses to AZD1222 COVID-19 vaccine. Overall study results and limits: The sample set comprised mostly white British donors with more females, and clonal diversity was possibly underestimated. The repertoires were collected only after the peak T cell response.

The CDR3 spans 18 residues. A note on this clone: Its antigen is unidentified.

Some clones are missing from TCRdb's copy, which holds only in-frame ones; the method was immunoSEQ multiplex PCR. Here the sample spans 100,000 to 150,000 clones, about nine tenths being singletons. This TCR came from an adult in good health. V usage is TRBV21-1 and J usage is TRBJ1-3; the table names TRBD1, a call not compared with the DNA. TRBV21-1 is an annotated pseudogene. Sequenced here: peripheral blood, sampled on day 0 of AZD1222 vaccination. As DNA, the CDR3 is TGTGCCAGCAGCAAAGGGGGCCCCAGACCATTCTCTGGAAACACCATATATTTT. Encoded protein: CASSKGGPRPFSGNTIYF.